The clone carrying this TCR beta chain is categorized as medium-sized. The source of the sample is a study of blood T cell repertoires in COVID-19. Study in general: COVID-19 samples, acute and convalescent, were from the United States, Italy and Spain. The cDNA or gDNA used as material had been derived from T cells, B-cell-depleted T cells, or PBMCs.

V gave up 0 bases and J gave up 1 base, with 20 bases separating them. The CDR3 is 18 residues long. Germline V lookup: CDR1 SGHDT, CDR2 YYEEEE. Per the authors' pipeline: Quantification of nucleated cells was approximated via reference gene primer amplification. Repertoires were generated with immunoSEQ multiplex PCR, while TCRdb's copy carries only in-frame clones and drops some. The DNA gave D and trimming, while V, J and clone size come from that table. The repertoire holds 15,000 or so clones, with about 83% as singletons. This chain joins TRBV5-6 and TRBJ2-7, with a tentative D call TRBD1 (6 bases). The sequenced sample consisted of peripheral blood. This TCR was recovered from a woman in her fifties or sixties with acute or convalescent COVID-19. The chain's CDR3 is CASSLETPKDSLSYEQYF. As DNA, the CDR3 is TGTGCCAGCAGCTTGGAAACCCCGAAGGACAGCCTTTCCTACGAGCAGTACTTC.